This TCR beta chain was sequenced during a study of neurological immune-mediated disorders. PBMCs stored at -80 C, 2 million in total, were the source of the unsorted libraries. The cDNA was produced through 5'RACE with 10-nucleotide random UMIs. Over 200 million TCR-beta sequences from 15-18 subjects came out of each sequencing run. TCRdb ran MiXCR on the 5' RACE reads and lists one entry per CDR3 protein. Among over 35,000 distinct CDR3 sequences listed, 9.5% to 15% were seen once. The CDR3 loop spans 16 amino acids. Trimming removed 0 bases from V and 5 bases from J; junction bases left unmatched: 6. The germline CDR1 and CDR2 sequences are SGHRS and YFSETQ. There are many counts of this clonotype. The antigen is not known. Overall study results and limits: No sharing of CDR3 amino acid sequences was observed among expanded clones across subjects, suggesting private repertoires in all groups.

The chain employs TRBV5-1 and TRBJ2-5; the match to TRBD2 covers 11 bases. The sequence derives from a female donor in good health. The sample consisted of PBMCs. This CDR3 is CASSLGSGGAQETQYF. Here the CDR3 DNA reads TGCGCCAGCAGCTTGGGTAGCGGGGGGGCCCAGGAGACCCAGTACTTC.